This T cell receptor beta chain was observed in a study of vaccination effects on CD4 cells after COVID-19. Study-wide background: Sequencing in the ViraFEST assay came after antigen-specific CD4+ T cells had been expanded with viral peptide pools, which were used to stimulate PBMC.

Cells that had been cultured for approximately eleven days were the source of isolated CD4+ T cells. This table comes from immunoSEQ multiplex PCR, and its TCRdb copy is limited to in-frame clones, with some not included. The data show 50,000 to 75,000 clones, about three quarters seen once. Turning to this clone: What it binds is not known.

Study-level findings and limits: The study, lacking early post-infection timepoints, had few convalescent patients.

The source of this sequence is a human donor who received a COVID-19 vaccine. The material sequenced was CD4+ T cells from PBMCs cultured without peptide, taken before COVID-19 vaccination.

CDR3 loop: CASSLLGGGTNTGELFF. The CDR3 DNA is TGTGCCAGCAGCTTACTTGGCGGGGGGACGAACACCGGGGAGCTGTTTTTT. The chain is built from TRBV7-8 and TRBJ2-2, with 8 bases aligning to TRBD2. V gave up 2 bases and J gave up 0 bases; unmatched junction bases: 5. Per the germline V gene, CDR1 is SGHVS and CDR2 is FQNEAQ. The CDR3 consists of 17 residues.